The TCR beta chain described here comes from a study of cytomegalovirus exposure and HLA in healthy donors. About this clone itself: The target antigen is unknown.

Findings of the study overall: What TCR beta sequences reportedly achieved was accurate prediction of HLA-A and HLA-B alleles in most subjects.

In the PCR, 60 Vbeta and 13 Jbeta primers were used. The method was immunoSEQ multiplex PCR; TCRdb's version includes in-frame clones alone and lacks a portion of them. The sample lists 150,000 or so clones, roughly 85% seen once, with 11% to 15% in the top ten. Trimming removed 5 bases from V and 5 bases from J; junction bases left unmatched: 10. Germline CDR1 and CDR2: LNHDA and SQIVND (reference sequence). This CDR3 comprises 17 residues. The J gene is TRBJ2-2, the V gene TRBV19; 11 positions agree with TRBD1. Sequenced: PBMCs. The source of this sequence is a man aged 50 to 60 in good health and CMV-seropositive. The CDR3 sequence is CASSPIPGTGGTGELFF. CDR3 nucleotides: TGTGCCAGTAGTCCAATCCCCGGGACAGGGGGTACCGGGGAGCTGTTTTTT.